This T cell receptor (beta chain) was recovered during a study of response to subunit inactivated influenza vaccine. This clonotype has a handful of counts. Its antigen is undetermined. Findings and caveats of the study: Seasonal influenza vaccination, on each occasion, was suggested by the authors to recruit few new T cells.

TCRdb itself ran the RT-PCR reads through MiXCR, one entry per CDR3 protein. In the table there are about 800,000 distinct CDR3 sequences, around 21% of which are singletons. Germline-derived CDR1 and CDR2 are SGHDN and FVKESK. Trimming cost V 0 bases and J 4 bases; bases outside gene matches: 7. This CDR3 has 17 residues. The sample in question was PBMCs from blood, obtained roughly 5 days after vaccination. This TCR was recovered from a man between 50 and 59 years old who received an inactivated influenza vaccine. The chain employs TRBV14 and TRBJ2-1, with 9 bases aligning to TRBD2. CDR3 loop: CASSQDRLGLAYNEQFF. The DNA of the CDR3 is TGTGCCAGCAGCCAAGATCGTCTGGGACTAGCATACAATGAGCAGTTCTTC.